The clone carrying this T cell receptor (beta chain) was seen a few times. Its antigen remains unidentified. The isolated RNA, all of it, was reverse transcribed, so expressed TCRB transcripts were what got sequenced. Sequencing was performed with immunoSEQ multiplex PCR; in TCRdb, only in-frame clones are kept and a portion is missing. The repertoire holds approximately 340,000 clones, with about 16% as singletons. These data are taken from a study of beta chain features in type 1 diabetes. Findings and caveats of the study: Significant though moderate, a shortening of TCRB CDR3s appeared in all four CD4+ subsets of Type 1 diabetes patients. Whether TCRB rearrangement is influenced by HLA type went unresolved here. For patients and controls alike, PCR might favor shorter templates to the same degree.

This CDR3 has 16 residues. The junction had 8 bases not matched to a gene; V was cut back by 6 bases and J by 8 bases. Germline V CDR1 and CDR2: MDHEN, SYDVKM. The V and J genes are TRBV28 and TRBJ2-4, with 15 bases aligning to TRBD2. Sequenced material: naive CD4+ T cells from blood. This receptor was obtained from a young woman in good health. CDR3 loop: CASRIGTSGRKDIQYF. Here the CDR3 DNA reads TGTGCCAGCAGAATAGGGACTAGCGGGAGGAAGGACATTCAGTACTTC.